Presented here are 28 T cell receptor beta chains from one specimen sequenced in a study of spatial heterogeneity in lung cancer. This sample's time point: sample taken at primary tumor resection. MiXCR, run by TCRdb on the 5' RACE reads, gives a single entry per CDR3 protein. The table shows about 15,000 distinct CDR3 sequences, with roughly 4% occurring only once. Here the sequenced sample was normal lung tissue next to the tumor, taken at surgery. The origin of the receptors is a male donor with early-stage non-small cell lung cancer.

This clonotype appeared many times. Found in a library prepared for alpha chains, this beta chain is an off-target read, and its abundance has little meaning. The V and J genes are TRBV27 and TRBJ1-2; tentative D call: TRBD1 (5 bases). The CDR3 runs to 12 residues. V lost 5 bases to trimming and J lost 8 bases, with 12 bases between them. Germline CDR1 MNHEY, CDR2 SMNVEV (reference sequence). As DNA, the CDR3 is TGTGCCAGCAGTCCGCAAGGGGAGGGCTACACCTTC. Amino acids: CASSPQGEGYTF.

Ten or more counts support this clonotype. A library made for alpha chains picked up this beta chain off target, so its size means little. The chain couples TRBV5-1 to TRBJ2-5; possibly TRBD2 for D (7 bases). Germline lookup yields CDR1 SGHRS and CDR2 YFSETQ. The CDR3 is 15 residues long. The germline V and J ends were trimmed by 4 bases and 4 bases, with 17 bases remaining between them. The CDR3 DNA sequence: TGCGCCAGCAGCCCCGGGGCGGGGGCGAGAGAGACCCAGTACTTC. Encoded protein: CASSPGAGARETQYF.

This clonotype was recorded at least ten times. With the library built for alpha chains, this beta chain is off target and its frequency is not meaningful. The rearrangement uses TRBV4-1 and TRBJ2-7, with TRBD1 identical over 10 bases. The CDR3 is 15 amino acids. CDR1 MGHRA and CDR2 YSYEKL come from the germline V gene. Losses at the gene ends were 1 base for V and 4 bases for J; bases not matched to a gene: 4. CDR3 coding DNA: TGCGCCAGCAGCCAAGTTGCGGGACAGGGGTACGAGCAGTACTTC. This encodes CASSQVAGQGYEQYF.

Ten or more counts support this clonotype. This beta chain lies outside the target of a library built for alpha chains; its clone size means little. This chain links TRBV7-9 with TRBJ2-1, with 12 bases matching TRBD2. Germline V gives CDR1 SEHNR, CDR2 FQNEAQ (reference sequence). The CDR3 consists of 20 residues. V trimming: 4 bases; J trimming: 4 bases; junction bases outside the gene matches: 17. The CDR3 sequence: CASSSSDRTSGIGRYNEQFF. The DNA for the CDR3 is TGTGCCAGCAGCTCATCGGACAGGACTAGCGGGATCGGGAGGTACAATGAGCAGTTCTTC.

The sample holds many counts of this clonotype. This beta chain turned up in a library designed for alpha chains; as an off-target read, its abundance says little. The rearrangement joins TRBV28 to TRBJ2-5; 7 positions agree with TRBD1. There are 15 residues in the CDR3. V lost 3 bases, J lost 2 bases, and 6 bases stayed unmatched. Germline V gene lookup returns CDR1 MDHEN and CDR2 SYDVKM. CDR3 region: CASSFFGTAQETQYF. CDR3 sequence (DNA): TGTGCCAGCAGTTTTTTCGGGACAGCGCAAGAGACCCAGTACTTC.

This clonotype came up many times. This beta chain lies outside the target of a library built for alpha chains; its clone size means little. V gene TRBV6-2 or TRBV6-3 combines with J gene TRBJ2-6; TRBD1 matches 8 bases. Per the germline V gene, CDR1 is MNHEY and CDR2 is SVGEGT. Trimming took 8 bases from V and 0 from J; bases not matched to a gene: 6. This CDR3 is built from 16 residues. The CDR3 is CASLQGGLSGANVLTF. The CDR3 coding sequence is TGTGCCAGCCTACAGGGGGGCCTCTCTGGGGCCAACGTCCTGACTTTC.

This clonotype showed up many times. The library was built for alpha chains, so this beta chain is an off-target read and its size means little. The J gene is TRBJ2-7, the V gene TRBV5-1, with 11 bases matching TRBD1. The CDR3 spans 15 residues. The germline CDR1 and CDR2 sequences are SGHRS and YFSETQ. V gave up 4 bases and J gave up 0 bases; unmatched junction bases: 3. The CDR3 sequence is CASSVGTGGSYEQYF. The CDR3 DNA is TGCGCCAGCAGCGTCGGGACAGGGGGCTCCTACGAGCAGTACTTC.

Many counts were recorded for this clonotype. Little can be read into the size of this beta chain, an off-target read in a library designed for alpha chains. This chain joins TRBV6-5 and TRBJ2-1; 9 bases are shared with TRBD1. V lost 6 bases, J lost 4 bases, and 7 bases stayed unmatched. The CDR3 is 15 residues long. Germline CDR1 is MNHEY and CDR2 is SVGAGI. The CDR3 DNA reads as TGTGCCAGCAGAGCCGGGACAGGGCATTACAATGAGCAGTTCTTC. Its protein product is CASRAGTGHYNEQFF.

This clonotype was seen ten or more times. This beta chain was picked up by a library intended for alpha chains and is off target, so its count carries little meaning. CDR3 residues: CASSYGVAANTGELFF. The CDR3 DNA reads TGTGCCAGCAGTTACGGGGTAGCGGCGAACACCGGGGAGCTGTTTTTT. The chain is built from TRBV6-5 and TRBJ2-2; a weak D match, TRBD2 (6 bases). The CDR3 extends over 16 amino acids. The germline V and J ends were trimmed by 2 bases and 0 bases, with 10 bases remaining between them. Germline CDR1 and CDR2: MNHEY and SVGAGI.

This clonotype has at least ten counts. Within a library made for alpha chains, this beta chain is off target, and its count is uninformative. The V and J genes are TRBV28 and TRBJ2-7; D may be TRBD1 (6 bases). Trimming cost V 6 bases and J 6 bases, with 12 bases left between them. Germline V lookup: CDR1 MDHEN, CDR2 SYDVKM. The CDR3 is made up of 12 amino acids. DNA of the CDR3: TGTGCCAGCAGGCAGGGCAGGGGCGAGCAGTACTTC. Translated, it gives CASRQGRGEQYF.

This clonotype was observed at least ten times. In a library made to pick up alpha chains, this beta chain is a stray read with a size that means little. The J gene is TRBJ1-1, the V gene TRBV7-9; no definite D call. Trimming removed 7 bases from V and 0 bases from J, with 3 bases in between. Germline assignment: CDR1 SEHNR and CDR2 FQNEAQ (reference sequence). This CDR3 comprises 11 residues. The CDR3 sequence: CASNMNTEAFF. CDR3 nucleotide sequence: TGTGCCAGCAACATGAACACTGAAGCTTTCTTT.

This clonotype was seen ten or more times. The size of this beta chain means little, since it is a stray read in a library made for alpha chains. The chain links TRBV6-1 to TRBJ2-1; D ambiguous. This CDR3 has 12 residues. Per the germline V gene, CDR1 is MNHNS and CDR2 is SASEGT. The V gene lost 7 bases and the J gene lost 9 bases, with 13 bases spanning the gap. In DNA form, the CDR3 reads TGTGCCAGCATCCCCAGATCTAGTGAGCAGTTCTTC. Its translation is CASIPRSSEQFF.

This clonotype was observed at least ten times. Since the library was made to target alpha chains, this beta chain is a stray read and its abundance is not meaningful. The chain combines TRBV28 with TRBJ1-3; perhaps TRBD1 as D (5 bases). The CDR3 extends over 14 amino acids. Between the trimmed V and J ends, which lost 2 bases and 7 bases, there was a span of 12 bases. Germline CDR1 and CDR2: MDHEN and SYDVKM. This chain's CDR3 is CASSLDSIPNTIYF. CDR3 in DNA: TGTGCCAGCAGTTTAGACAGTATCCCTAACACCATATATTTT. Based on the CDR3 plus reference TRBV28 and TRBJ1-3, the full variable domain is DVKVTQSSRYLVKRTGEKVFLECVQDMDHENMFWYRQDPGLGLRLIYFSYDVKMKEKGDIPEGYSVSREKKERFSLILESASTNQTSMYLCASSLDSIPNTIYFGEGSWLTVV.

This clonotype was recorded many times. This beta chain is off target for a library built for alpha chains, so its abundance means little. The gene calls are TRBV6-5 and TRBJ2-2; 9 bases align to TRBD1. The V and J ends lost 6 bases and 5 bases, in that order; junction bases with no gene match: 10. This CDR3 has 16 amino acids. CDR1 is MNHEY and CDR2 is SVGAGI in the germline V gene. CDR3 region: CASRLLTGGETGELFF. The CDR3, as DNA: TGTGCCAGCAGGCTACTTACAGGGGGCGAGACCGGGGAGCTGTTTTTT.

This clonotype was seen at least ten times. A library prepared for alpha chains yielded this beta chain as an off-target read; its size is of little meaning. The chain has TRBV19 and TRBJ1-5; D remains unclear. The CDR3 covers 12 residues. V was pared by 5 bases and J by 4 bases, with 6 bases between. Per the germline V gene, CDR1 is LNHDA and CDR2 is SQIVND (reference sequence). The CDR3 reads CASSAPNQPQHF. DNA for the CDR3: TGTGCCAGTAGTGCGCCAAATCAGCCCCAGCATTTT.

This clonotype was seen at least ten times. Within a library made for alpha chains, this beta chain is off target, and its count is uninformative. This chain links TRBV29-1 with TRBJ2-7; 13 nucleotides agree with TRBD2. From germline, CDR1 is SQVTM and CDR2 ANQGSEA. The V gene end was trimmed by 8 bases and the J gene end by 2 bases; junction bases not matched to a gene: 6. The CDR3 is 14 amino acids. The CDR3 loop is CSIRTSGSTYEQYF. Here the CDR3 DNA reads TGCAGCATCAGGACTAGCGGGAGTACCTACGAGCAGTACTTC.

This clonotype was picked up many times. Being off target in a library aimed at alpha chains, this beta chain has a size of little meaning. The chain links TRBV25-1 to TRBJ1-5; D is unresolved. The CDR3 is made up of 14 amino acids. CDR1 and CDR2 from the germline V gene are MGHDK and SYGVNS. The V end was cut by 2 bases, the J end by 6 bases, with 11 bases between. The CDR3 is CASSENTLAQPQHF. CDR3 DNA: TGTGCCAGCAGTGAAAACACCCTAGCTCAGCCCCAGCATTTT.

By its share, this clonotype is medium-sized. Within a library made for alpha chains, this beta chain is off target, and its count is uninformative. The chain couples TRBV15 to TRBJ1-1; D is perhaps TRBD1 (5 bases). Trimming pared 5 bases from V and 4 bases from J, leaving 14 bases between. This CDR3 is 14 amino acids long. Germline assignment: CDR1 LNHNV and CDR2 YYDKDF (reference sequence). The CDR3 DNA reads as TGTGCCACCAGCCCCCCCGGGGGGGGCACTGAAGCTTTCTTT. The encoded protein is CATSPPGGGTEAFF.

This clonotype showed up many times. This beta chain was picked up by a library intended for alpha chains and is off target, so its count carries little meaning. The chain is built from TRBV15 and TRBJ2-7; no clear D. The CDR3 totals 16 residues. The V end was cut by 0 bases, the J end by 2 bases, with 14 bases between. Germline-derived CDR1 and CDR2 are LNHNV and YYDKDF (reference sequence). CDR3 coding DNA: TGTGCCACCAGCAGAGAATCCGGTACCACCGCCTACGAGCAGTACTTC. Residues: CATSRESGTTAYEQYF.

This clonotype was detected many times. A library prepared for alpha chains yielded this beta chain as an off-target read; its size is of little meaning. The chain recombines TRBV5-1 with TRBJ1-2; weak D call: TRBD1 (5 bases). Germline lookup yields CDR1 SGHRS and CDR2 YFSETQ. Between the trimmed V and J ends, which lost 4 bases and 2 bases, there was a span of 12 bases. The CDR3 runs 14 residues. CDR3 residues: CASSLATENYGYTF. The CDR3 bases are TGCGCCAGCAGCCTGGCGACAGAGAACTATGGCTACACCTTC.

This clonotype was seen repeatedly, ten times or more. The library was built for alpha chains, so this beta chain is an off-target read and its size means little. The gene calls are TRBV6-5 and TRBJ1-1; 7 bases line up with TRBD1. This CDR3 has 14 amino acids. Germline V CDR1 and CDR2: MNHEY, SVGAGI. Trimming removed 6 bases from V and 6 bases from J; junction bases left unmatched: 10. The CDR3 reads CASRKDRAGPEAFF. CDR3 coding DNA: TGTGCCAGCAGGAAAGACAGGGCGGGGCCTGAAGCTTTCTTT.

This clonotype appeared many times. This beta chain was picked up by a library intended for alpha chains and is off target, so its count carries little meaning. CDR3 sequence reads: CASSKGNRDPYGYTF. The CDR3 nucleotides are TGTGCCAGCAGCAAAGGGAACAGGGACCCCTATGGCTACACCTTC. This chain links TRBV3-1 with TRBJ1-2, with TRBD1 as a possible D gene (6 bases). Trimming stripped 5 bases from V and 4 bases from J, with 17 bases between. Germline V CDR1 and CDR2: LGHDT, YNNKEL (reference sequence). The CDR3 runs to 15 residues.

This clonotype was found many times. For a library built for alpha chains, this beta chain is a stray read; little rests on its size. J is TRBJ1-1 and V is TRBV11-2; possibly TRBD1 for D (6 bases). Germline loops: CDR1 SGHAT, CDR2 FQNNGV. The CDR3 is made up of 15 amino acids. Trimming pared 5 bases from V and 2 bases from J, leaving 15 bases between. The CDR3: CASSPSRGANTEAFF. Written as DNA, the CDR3 is TGTGCCAGCAGCCCCAGCAGGGGCGCAAACACTGAAGCTTTCTTT. Full variable domain (remainder filled in from reference TRBV11-2 and TRBJ1-1): EAGVAQSPRYKIIEKRQSVAFWCNPISGHATLYWYQQILGQGPKLLIQFQNNGVVDDSQLPKDRFSAERLKGVDSTLKIQPAKLEDSAVYLCASSPSRGANTEAFFGQGTRLTVV.

Ten or more counts support this clonotype. Being off target in a library aimed at alpha chains, this beta chain has a size of little meaning. The chain recombines TRBV29-1 with TRBJ2-2; TRBD1 is a possible D gene (5 bases). This CDR3 has 13 amino acids. Germline V gives CDR1 SQVTM, CDR2 ANQGSEA. Trimming removed 4 bases from V and 2 bases from J, with 8 bases in between. The CDR3 reads CSVAWTNTGELFF. The CDR3 DNA reads as TGCAGCGTTGCTTGGACAAACACCGGGGAGCTGTTTTTT.

This clonotype was detected ten times or more. In a library made to pick up alpha chains, this beta chain is a stray read with a size that means little. The chain recombines TRBV20-1 with TRBJ2-2, with 7 bases aligning to TRBD1. Germline V gives CDR1 DFQATT, CDR2 SNEGSKA (reference sequence). The V gene end was trimmed by 0 bases and the J gene end by 3 bases; junction bases not matched to a gene: 10. The CDR3 runs to 17 residues. The DNA of the CDR3 is TGCAGTGCTAGAGATGTGAAGGGGGCATGGGACACCGGGGAGCTGTTTTTT. Translation gives CSARDVKGAWDTGELFF.

This clonotype was counted ten times or more. Because the library targeted alpha chains, this beta chain is an off-target read whose size means little. V usage is TRBV19 and J usage is TRBJ1-2; D is uncertain. Trimming cost V 3 bases and J 8 bases, with 16 bases left between them. Germline CDR1 and CDR2: LNHDA and SQIVND (reference sequence). The CDR3 loop spans 14 amino acids. The chain's CDR3 is CASSIGQPPRGYTF. The DNA for the CDR3 is TGTGCCAGTAGTATTGGCCAGCCCCCTCGAGGCTACACCTTC.

This clonotype was seen repeatedly, ten times or more. This beta chain is a stray sequence in a library constructed for alpha chains; its clone size is not meaningful. V is TRBV6-6 and J is TRBJ2-2; D gene ambiguous. The length of the CDR3 is 12 residues. Germline assignment: CDR1 MNHNY and CDR2 SVGAGI (reference sequence). Between the trimmed V and J ends, which lost 6 bases and 7 bases, there was a span of 9 bases. The CDR3 region is CASSVMGGELFF. CDR3 DNA sequence: TGTGCCAGCAGCGTCATGGGCGGGGAGCTGTTTTTT.

This clonotype was detected ten times or more. This beta chain lies outside the target of a library built for alpha chains; its clone size means little. The genes are TRBV20-1 and TRBJ2-7; possible D gene TRBD1, 5 bases. V was trimmed by 1 base and J by 0 bases, leaving 10 bases between them. CDR1 and CDR2 (germline): DFQATT, SNEGSKA (reference sequence). The CDR3 is made up of 14 amino acids. The CDR3: CSARGREDSYEQYF. Written as DNA, the CDR3 is TGCAGTGCTAGAGGCAGGGAAGACTCCTACGAGCAGTACTTC.